This TCR beta chain was observed in a study of cytomegalovirus exposure and HLA in healthy donors. PCR involved 60 Vbeta and 13 Jbeta primers. Repertoires were generated with immunoSEQ multiplex PCR, while TCRdb's copy carries only in-frame clones and drops some. The sample includes 120,000 to 150,000 clones, roughly 75% of them seen just once. CDR1 is SGHRS, CDR2 YFSETQ, per germline. CDR3 length: 15 amino acids. Trimming removed 6 bases from V and 0 bases from J; junction bases left unmatched: 8. The count of this clone is one. Its antigen is undetermined. Study-wide results and limits: Association of a missense DCLRE1C variant with TCR beta V- and J-gene trimming was reported in a later analysis. Cytomegalovirus association was listed for 150 or so TCR beta chains. Available immune exposure information covered CMV serostatus only.

The rearrangement joins TRBV5-1 to TRBJ2-5; 7 bases agree with TRBD1. Input material: PBMCs. This clonotype originated in a middle-aged man in good health and CMV-seropositive. The CDR3, as DNA: TGCGCCAGCACCAAGGACAGGCCGGACCAAGAGACCCAGTACTTC. Its protein is CASTKDRPDQETQYF.